This T cell receptor (beta chain) is drawn from a study of blood T cells in healthy people across ages. Study observations and caveats: Donors of long life had a larger count of naive CD4+ cells and greater diversity than aged donors. Roughly linear declines in TCR beta diversity per million T cells occurred with age.

With a J-beta primer mix and a sample-barcoded 5' primer, a second PCR ran about 6 to 11 cycles. A single record per CDR3 protein comes from TCRdb applying MiXCR to the 5' RACE reads. Of around 1,900,000 distinct CDR3 sequences listed, around 40% are singletons. Concerning this clonotype: Its antigen remains unknown. Just one base apart from a much larger clone, this may be a read error.

J gave up 7 bases and V 5 bases, and 14 bases lay outside the gene matches. The length of the CDR3 is 19 residues. Per the germline V gene, CDR1 is MNHEY and CDR2 is SVGEGT. The sequenced sample consisted of blood. The source of this sequence is a human donor in good health. V and J are TRBV6-2 or TRBV6-3 and TRBJ2-2; 15 nucleotides match TRBD2. The CDR3 is CASSRSGTSGGTIHGELFF. In DNA, the CDR3 is TGTGCCAGCAGTCGATCCGGGACTAGCGGGGGGACGATCCACGGGGAGCTGTTTTTT.